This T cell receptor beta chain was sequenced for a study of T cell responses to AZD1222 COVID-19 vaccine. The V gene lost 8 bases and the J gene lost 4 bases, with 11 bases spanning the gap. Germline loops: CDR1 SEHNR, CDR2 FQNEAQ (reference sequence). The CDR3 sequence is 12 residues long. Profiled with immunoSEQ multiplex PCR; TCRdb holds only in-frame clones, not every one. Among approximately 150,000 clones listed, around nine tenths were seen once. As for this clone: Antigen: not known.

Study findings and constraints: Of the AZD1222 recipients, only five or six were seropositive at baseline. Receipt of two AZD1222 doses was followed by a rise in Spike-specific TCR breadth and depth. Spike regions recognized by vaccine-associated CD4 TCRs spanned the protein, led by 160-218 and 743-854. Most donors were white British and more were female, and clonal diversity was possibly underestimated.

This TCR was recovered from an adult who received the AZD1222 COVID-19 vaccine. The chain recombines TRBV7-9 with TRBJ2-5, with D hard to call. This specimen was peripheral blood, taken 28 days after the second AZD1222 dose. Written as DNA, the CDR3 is TGTGCCAGCGCCCTCGAAGGAGAGACCCAGTACTTC. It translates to CASALEGETQYF.